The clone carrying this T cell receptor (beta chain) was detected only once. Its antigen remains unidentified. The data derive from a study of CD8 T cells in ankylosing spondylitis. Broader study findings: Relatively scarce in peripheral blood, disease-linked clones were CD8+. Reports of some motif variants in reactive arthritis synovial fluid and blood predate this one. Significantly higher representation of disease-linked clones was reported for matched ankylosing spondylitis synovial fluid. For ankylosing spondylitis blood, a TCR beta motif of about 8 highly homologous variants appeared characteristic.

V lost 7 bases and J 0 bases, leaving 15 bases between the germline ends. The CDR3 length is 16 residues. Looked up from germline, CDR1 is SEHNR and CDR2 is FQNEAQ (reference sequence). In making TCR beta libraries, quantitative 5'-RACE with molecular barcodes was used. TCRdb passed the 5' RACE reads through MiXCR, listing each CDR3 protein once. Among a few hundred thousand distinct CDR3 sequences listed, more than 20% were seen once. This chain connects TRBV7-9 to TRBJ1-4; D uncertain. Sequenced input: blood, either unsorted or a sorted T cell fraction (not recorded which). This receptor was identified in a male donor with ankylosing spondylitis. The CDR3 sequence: CASTVNAFATNEKLFF. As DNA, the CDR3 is TGTGCCAGCACCGTTAATGCGTTTGCAACTAATGAAAAACTGTTTTTT.